The clone carrying this T cell receptor (beta chain) came up once. The source of the sample is a study of blood T cell repertoires in COVID-19. J gave up 4 bases and V 0 bases, and 1 base lay outside the gene matches. From germline, CDR1 is SGHRS and CDR2 YFSETQ. There are 14 residues in the CDR3. Clones were read by immunoSEQ multiplex PCR, and TCRdb kept only the in-frame ones, dropping some. The sample yields 140,000 to 150,000 clones, roughly 79% seen once. The J gene is TRBJ2-1, the V gene TRBV5-1; the match to TRBD2 covers 7 bases. The receptor was isolated from an older woman with acute or convalescent COVID-19. The sequencing input was peripheral blood. The CDR3 spells CASSLASGYNEQFF. The CDR3 DNA reads as TGCGCCAGCAGCTTGGCTAGCGGTTACAATGAGCAGTTCTTC.